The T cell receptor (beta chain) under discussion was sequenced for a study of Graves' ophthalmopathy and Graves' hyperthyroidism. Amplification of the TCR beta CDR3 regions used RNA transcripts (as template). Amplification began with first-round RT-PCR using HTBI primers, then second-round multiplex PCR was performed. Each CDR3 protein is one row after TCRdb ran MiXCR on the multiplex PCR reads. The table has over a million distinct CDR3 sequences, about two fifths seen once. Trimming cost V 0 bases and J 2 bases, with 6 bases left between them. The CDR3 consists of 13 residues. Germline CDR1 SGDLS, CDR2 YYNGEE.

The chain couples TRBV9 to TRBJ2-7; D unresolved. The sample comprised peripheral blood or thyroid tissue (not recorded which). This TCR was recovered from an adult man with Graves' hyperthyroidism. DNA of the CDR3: TGTGCCAGCAGCGTAGGCGAAACCTACGAGCAGTACTTC. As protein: CASSVGETYEQYF.